The clone carrying this T cell receptor (beta chain) was found many times. The antigen is undetermined. The data originate from a study of T cells in Graves' hyperthyroidism and ophthalmopathy. Overall study findings and caveats: The model foresaw ophthalmopathy a median roughly 6.3 months prior to onset. Most thyroid-expanded clonotypes above 0.001 were also found in blood.

Graves' hyperthyroidism was deemed stable given no ophthalmopathy progression within 18 months. On the basis of clinical symptoms, serum thyroxine and TRAb, thyroid ultrasound and orbital computed tomography, diagnoses were made. There were TCR beta CDR3 regions amplified from RNA transcripts. TCR CDR3 regions were first amplified by RT-PCR with HTBI primers. TCRdb re-derived calls from the multiplex PCR reads in MiXCR, one entry per CDR3 protein. Of about 360,000 distinct CDR3 sequences in the sample, less than 15% were seen once. The V end was cut by 5 bases, the J end by 5 bases, with 24 bases between. The CDR3 has 17 amino acids. The V gene's germline CDR1 is SGHVS and CDR2 FQNEAQ.

The source is a woman aged 18-29 years with Graves' hyperthyroidism. The rearrangement links TRBV7-8 to TRBJ2-5; maybe TRBD1 (5 bases). The sequenced sample was blood. The DNA of the CDR3 is TGTGCCAGCAGCGTCGGACACCTCCGAGTCGCAGGGGAGACCCAGTACTTC. It specifies CASSVGHLRVAGETQYF.